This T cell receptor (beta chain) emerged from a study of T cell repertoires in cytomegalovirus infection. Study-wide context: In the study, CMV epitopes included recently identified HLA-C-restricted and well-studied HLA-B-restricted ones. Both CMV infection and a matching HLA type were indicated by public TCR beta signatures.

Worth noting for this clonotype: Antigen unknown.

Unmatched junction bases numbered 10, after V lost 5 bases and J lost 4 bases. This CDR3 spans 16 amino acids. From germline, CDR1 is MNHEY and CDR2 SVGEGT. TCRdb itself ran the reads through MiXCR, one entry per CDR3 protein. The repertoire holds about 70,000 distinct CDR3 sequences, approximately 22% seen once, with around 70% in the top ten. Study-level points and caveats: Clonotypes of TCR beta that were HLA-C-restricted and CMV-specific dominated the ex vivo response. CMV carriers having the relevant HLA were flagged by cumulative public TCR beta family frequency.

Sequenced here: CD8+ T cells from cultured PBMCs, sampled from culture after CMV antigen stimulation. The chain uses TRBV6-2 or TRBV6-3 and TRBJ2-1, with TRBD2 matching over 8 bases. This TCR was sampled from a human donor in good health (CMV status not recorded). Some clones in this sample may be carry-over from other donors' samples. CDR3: CASSNPRGGLYNEQFF. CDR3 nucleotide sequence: TGTGCCAGCAGTAATCCTCGCGGGGGGCTGTACAATGAGCAGTTCTTC.